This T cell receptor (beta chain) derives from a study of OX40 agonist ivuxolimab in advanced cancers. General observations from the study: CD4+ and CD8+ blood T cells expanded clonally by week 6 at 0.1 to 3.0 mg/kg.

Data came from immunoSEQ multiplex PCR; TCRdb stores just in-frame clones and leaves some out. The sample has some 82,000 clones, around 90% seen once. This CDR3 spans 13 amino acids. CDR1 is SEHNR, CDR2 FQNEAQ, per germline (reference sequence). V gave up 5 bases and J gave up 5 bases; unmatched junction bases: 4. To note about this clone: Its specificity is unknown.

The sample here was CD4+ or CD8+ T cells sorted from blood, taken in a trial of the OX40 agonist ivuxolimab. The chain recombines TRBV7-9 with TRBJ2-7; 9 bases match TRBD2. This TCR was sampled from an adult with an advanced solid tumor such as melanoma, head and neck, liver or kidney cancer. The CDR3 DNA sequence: TGTGCCAGCAGCCGCGGGAGGGCCGACGAGCAGTACTTC. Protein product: CASSRGRADEQYF.